Listed here are 23 T cell receptor beta chains from one sample, sequenced in a study of cytomegalovirus exposure and HLA in healthy donors. Primers: 60 Vbeta forward and 13 Jbeta reverse. The data were produced by immunoSEQ multiplex PCR, yet TCRdb's version contains in-frame clones alone and is incomplete. The table has some 150,000 clones, roughly 85% seen once. Material: PBMCs. The receptors were sampled from a young woman in good health and CMV-seronegative.

The V call is TRBV2, the J call TRBJ2-6; perhaps TRBD2 as D (6 bases). Germline CDR1 is SNHLY and CDR2 is FYNNEI. The CDR3 has 15 amino acids. The V end was cut by 7 bases, the J end by 2 bases, with 12 bases between. The CDR3 nucleotides read TGTGCCAGCACCGAGGAGGGGACTGGGGCCAACGTCCTGACTTTC. It encodes CASTEEGTGANVLTF.

This clone was counted between two and nine times. The chain carries TRBV2 and TRBJ1-1, with D hard to call. The length of the CDR3 is 13 residues. Trimming shortened V by 7 bases and J by 0 bases, and 9 bases separated the two germline ends. Per the germline V gene, CDR1 is SNHLY and CDR2 is FYNNEI. This CDR3 reads CASMANMNTEAFF. The CDR3 DNA is TGTGCCAGCATGGCAAATATGAACACTGAAGCTTTCTTT. Full variable domain (remainder filled in from reference TRBV2 and TRBJ1-1): EPEVTQTPSHQVTQMGQEVILRCVPISNHLYFYWYRQILGQKVEFLVSFYNNEISEKSEIFDDQFSVERPDGSNFTLKIRSTKLEDSAMYFCASMANMNTEAFFGQGTRLTVV.

The chain recombines TRBV27 with TRBJ1-3; D not certain. CDR3 length: 13 residues. V was trimmed by 4 bases and J by 4 bases, leaving 8 bases between them. Per the germline V gene, CDR1 is MNHEY and CDR2 is SMNVEV (reference sequence). The CDR3: CASSSLPGNTIYF. CDR3 sequence (DNA): TGTGCCAGCAGTTCACTTCCCGGAAACACCATATATTTT.

The rearrangement links TRBV7-2 to TRBJ2-5; D might be TRBD1 (7 bases). The CDR3 totals 14 residues. Germline assignment: CDR1 SGHTA and CDR2 FQGNSA. The ends were cut back, 6 bases at V and 5 bases at J, with 16 bases in the middle. The CDR3 loop reads CASSPQGRDETQYF. The CDR3 DNA is TGTGCCAGCAGTCCACAGGGGCGGGACGAGACCCAGTACTTC.

The chain carries TRBV6-1 and TRBJ1-6; 7 bases fit TRBD1. The CDR3 contains 14 residues. The germline CDR1 and CDR2 sequences are MNHNS and SASEGT. The V and J ends lost 5 bases and 9 bases, in that order; junction bases with no gene match: 7. CDR3 in amino acids: CASSKTGWASPLHF. For the CDR3, the DNA is TGTGCCAGCAGTAAGACAGGGTGGGCTTCACCCCTCCACTTT.

The gene calls are TRBV5-1 and TRBJ1-2; 7 nucleotides match TRBD1. The germline V gene encodes CDR1 SGHRS and CDR2 YFSETQ. Trimming at V came to 5 bases and at J to 6 bases, leaving 10 bases not matched to a gene. The length of the CDR3 is 14 residues. The chain's CDR3 is CASSEGGLPNGYTF. CDR3 coding DNA: TGCGCCAGCAGTGAAGGGGGCCTGCCCAATGGCTACACCTTC.

About this clone: The sample holds other DNA sequences that translate to the same CDR3. J is TRBJ1-1 and V is TRBV9; maybe TRBD1 (6 bases). Germline CDR1 reads SGDLS; CDR2 reads YYNGEE. This CDR3 spans 15 amino acids. The V end lost 0 bases, the J end lost 2 bases, and 11 bases lay between the germline ends. The CDR3 region is CASSVVDRLNTEAFF. The CDR3 bases are TGTGCCAGCAGCGTAGTGGACAGACTAAACACTGAAGCTTTCTTT.

This chain uses TRBV9 with TRBJ2-3; TRBD2 matches at 8 bases. Germline lookup yields CDR1 SGDLS and CDR2 YYNGEE. The CDR3 length is 14 residues. Germline trimming cut 5 bases from V and 6 bases from J; bases unmatched to any gene: 8. This CDR3 reads CASRPGGGRDTQYF. CDR3 DNA: TGTGCCAGCAGGCCCGGGGGGGGTCGGGATACGCAGTATTTT.

The chain joins TRBV30 to TRBJ2-7; D unresolved. The germline V gene has CDR1 GTSNPN and CDR2 SVGIG (reference sequence). The CDR3 is made up of 13 amino acids. V lost 1 base and J 4 bases, leaving 11 bases between the germline ends. CDR3 nucleotide sequence: TGTGCCTGGAGTGACAGTGCAGGATACGAGCAGTACTTC. Protein sequence: CAWSDSAGYEQYF.

The chain combines TRBV5-1 with TRBJ2-4, with a weak D call TRBD2 (5 bases). V lost 4 bases and J 1 base, leaving 9 bases between the germline ends. Germline-derived CDR1 and CDR2 are SGHRS and YFSETQ. This CDR3 comprises 14 residues. The chain's CDR3 is CASSGPGAKNIQYF. The CDR3 nucleotides read TGCGCCAGCAGCGGCCCGGGGGCCAAAAACATTCAGTACTTC.

This clone has a handful of counts. The chain joins TRBV21-1 to TRBJ2-5; TRBD2 is the table's D call, not checked against the DNA. TRBV21-1 is a recognized pseudogene. This CDR3 is built from 16 residues. CDR3 amino acids: CASRGDGGAREETQYF. The CDR3 DNA is TGTGCCAGCAGGGGTGATGGAGGGGCGCGGGAAGAGACCCAGTACTTC.

The chain has TRBV6-5 and TRBJ2-2; D is unresolved. The germline V gene has CDR1 MNHEY and CDR2 SVGAGI. This CDR3 region has 12 residues. Trimming pared 6 bases from V and 7 bases from J, leaving 9 bases between. CDR3 sequence reads: CASSPPYGELFF. CDR3 in DNA: TGTGCCAGCAGCCCCCCGTACGGGGAGCTGTTTTTT.

The rearrangement links TRBV7-9 to TRBJ2-3; a weak D match, TRBD2 (6 bases). The V end lost 6 bases, the J end lost 2 bases, and 12 bases lay between the germline ends. Germline lookup yields CDR1 SEHNR and CDR2 FQNEAQ (reference sequence). This CDR3 contains 14 residues. The CDR3 region has the DNA TGTGCCAGCAGGGGGAGGATAGCCACAGATACGCAGTATTTT. It encodes CASRGRIATDTQYF.

This clone appeared once. The J gene is TRBJ1-5, the V gene TRBV6-6, with 9 bases matching TRBD1. V was pared by 0 bases and J by 3 bases, with 3 bases of the junction left unmatched. Germline V gives CDR1 MNHNY, CDR2 SVGAGI (reference sequence). This CDR3 has 16 amino acids. The CDR3 spells CASSYSGTGINQPQHF. The CDR3 nucleotides read TGTGCCAGCAGTTACTCCGGGACAGGGATCAATCAGCCCCAGCATTTT.

The sample holds one count of this clone. The chain carries TRBV9 and TRBJ1-4; 8 bases are a match to TRBD1. The CDR3 runs to 15 residues. The V gene end was trimmed by 9 bases and the J gene end by 1 base; junction bases not matched to a gene: 8. Germline V CDR1 and CDR2: SGDLS, YYNGEE. The CDR3 spells CAMDRDGGTNEKLFF. The CDR3 DNA is TGTGCCATGGACAGGGACGGGGGAACTAATGAAAAACTGTTTTTT.

The chain is built from TRBV6-1 and TRBJ2-3, with D perhaps matching TRBD2 (5 bases). The V gene's germline CDR1 is MNHNS and CDR2 SASEGT. This CDR3 contains 12 residues. Trimming removed 11 bases from V and 7 bases from J, with 16 bases in between. The CDR3 sequence: CAGAVRGYTQYF. The DNA of the CDR3 is TGTGCCGGAGCGGTCCGGGGTTATACGCAGTATTTT.

This clone appeared once. This sequence joins TRBV10-1 and TRBJ2-3, with 9 bases matching TRBD2. CDR3 length equals 17 residues. CDR1 and CDR2 from the germline V gene are WNHNN and SYGVQD (reference sequence). V shed 5 bases, J shed 1 base, and the junction held 10 bases outside the gene matches. The CDR3 DNA is TGCGCCAGCAGTTTGAGCGGGGGGTTGGGTGGCACAGATACGCAGTATTTT. Protein product: CASSLSGGLGGTDTQYF.

The J gene is TRBJ1-5, the V gene TRBV19; the D is unclear. The CDR3 has 15 residues. V was trimmed by 3 bases and J by 1 base, leaving 10 bases between them. Germline-derived CDR1 and CDR2 are LNHDA and SQIVND (reference sequence). The CDR3 here is CASSMELSSNQPQHF. DNA of the CDR3: TGTGCCAGTAGTATGGAGCTCTCAAGCAATCAGCCCCAGCATTTT. Together with reference TRBV19 and TRBJ1-5, the CDR3 gives the full variable domain: DGGITQSPKYLFRKEGQNVTLSCEQNLNHDAMYWYRQDPGQGLRLIYYSQIVNDFQKGDIAEGYSVSREKKESFPLTVTSAQKNPTAFYLCASSMELSSNQPQHFGDGTRLSIL.

CDR3: CASSREERDAYEQYF. The DNA for the CDR3 is TGCGCCAGCAGCCGGGAGGAAAGGGACGCCTACGAGCAGTACTTC. The V gene is TRBV4-3, the J gene TRBJ2-7; D might be TRBD2 (6 bases). The CDR3 has 15 amino acids. CDR1 LGHNA and CDR2 YSLEER come from the germline V gene. V lost 4 bases, J lost 2 bases, and 15 bases lay in between.

The chain recombines TRBV6-5 with TRBJ1-2, with D tentatively TRBD1 (5 bases). Germline assignment: CDR1 MNHEY and CDR2 SVGAGI. V lost 2 bases, J lost 7 bases, and 11 bases lay in between. The CDR3 is 13 amino acids. The DNA for the CDR3 is TGTGCCAGCAGTTACAAAGGGGCCTCTGGCTACACCTTC. Residues: CASSYKGASGYTF.

The chain carries TRBV30 and TRBJ1-2, with D perhaps TRBD1 (5 bases). Germline CDR1 GTSNPN, CDR2 SVGIG (reference sequence). V lost 0 bases to trimming and J lost 8 bases, with 13 bases between them. CDR3 length: 13 amino acids. The CDR3 sequence is CAWSVGGAGGYTF. The CDR3 DNA is TGTGCCTGGAGTGTAGGTGGTGCAGGGGGCTACACCTTC.

Comments on this clone: Other DNA sequences in the same sample also yield this CDR3. The chain uses TRBV7-9 and TRBJ1-2; D gene ambiguous. Germline values: CDR1 SEHNR, CDR2 FQNEAQ (reference sequence). Deletions cut 1 base from V and 7 bases from J, with 4 bases between. The CDR3 totals 11 residues. The CDR3 sequence: CASSLERGYTF. The CDR3 DNA reads as TGTGCCAGCAGCTTAGAGCGTGGCTACACCTTC.

The V gene is TRBV5-1, the J gene TRBJ2-7, with D possibly TRBD2 on 8 matching bases. The V end lost 4 bases, the J end lost 1 base, and 18 bases lay between the germline ends. The CDR3 contains 16 residues. Germline V gene data show CDR1 as SGHRS and CDR2 as YFSETQ. The CDR3 here is CASSPKGAGGSYEQYF. The CDR3 nucleotides read TGCGCCAGCAGCCCCAAGGGGGCGGGGGGATCCTACGAGCAGTACTTC.